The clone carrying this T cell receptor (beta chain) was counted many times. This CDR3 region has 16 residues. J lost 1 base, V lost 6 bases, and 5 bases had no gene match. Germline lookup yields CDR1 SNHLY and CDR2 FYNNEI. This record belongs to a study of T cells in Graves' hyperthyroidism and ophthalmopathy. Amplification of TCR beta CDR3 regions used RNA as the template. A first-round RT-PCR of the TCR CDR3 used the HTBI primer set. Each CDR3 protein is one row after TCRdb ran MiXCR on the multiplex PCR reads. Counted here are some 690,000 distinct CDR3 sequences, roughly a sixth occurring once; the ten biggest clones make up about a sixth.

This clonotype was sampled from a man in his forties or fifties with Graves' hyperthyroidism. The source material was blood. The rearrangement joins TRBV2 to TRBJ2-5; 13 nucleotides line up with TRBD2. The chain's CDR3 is CASSGGTSGTQETQYF. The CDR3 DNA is TGTGCCAGCAGCGGAGGGACTAGCGGGACCCAAGAGACCCAGTACTTC. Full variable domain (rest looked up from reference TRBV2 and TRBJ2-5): EPEVTQTPSHQVTQMGQEVILRCVPISNHLYFYWYRQILGQKVEFLVSFYNNEISEKSEIFDDQFSVERPDGSNFTLKIRSTKLEDSAMYFCASSGGTSGTQETQYFGPGTRLLVL.